Reported below is one TCR beta chain. The antigen is undetermined. This sample is drawn from a study of PD-1 blockade in classical Hodgkin lymphoma. Turning to the study itself: The study gave patients nivolumab 3 mg/kg intravenously every 2 weeks.

Time point of the sample: cycle 4 day 1 (C4D1), after more than five weeks of nivolumab. Brentuximab vedotin exposure varied among the patients, all of whom had relapsed after autologous stem cell transplantation. Each best response was a complete response, a partial response or progressive disease. V lost 3 bases and J 4 bases, leaving 10 bases between the germline ends. Germline lookup yields CDR1 MNHNS and CDR2 SASEGT. The CDR3 loop spans 14 amino acids. TCRdb keeps only in-frame clones here, not all; method: immunoSEQ multiplex PCR. This sample carries 110,000 or so clones, approximately 90% of them seen once, and the ten largest clones take 15% to 20%. Whole-study results and caveats: With CD4+ cells, TCR diversity rose significantly by C4D1, but not with CD8+ cells.

This clonotype was sampled from a human donor with classical Hodgkin lymphoma. The specimen was peripheral blood mononuclear cells (PBMCs), collected before the fourth cycle of nivolumab. The rearrangement links TRBV6-1 to TRBJ1-5; D is possibly TRBD1 (5 bases). CDR3 region: CASSDLKGNQPQHF. CDR3 sequence (DNA): TGTGCCAGCAGTGACCTCAAGGGGAATCAGCCCCAGCATTTT.